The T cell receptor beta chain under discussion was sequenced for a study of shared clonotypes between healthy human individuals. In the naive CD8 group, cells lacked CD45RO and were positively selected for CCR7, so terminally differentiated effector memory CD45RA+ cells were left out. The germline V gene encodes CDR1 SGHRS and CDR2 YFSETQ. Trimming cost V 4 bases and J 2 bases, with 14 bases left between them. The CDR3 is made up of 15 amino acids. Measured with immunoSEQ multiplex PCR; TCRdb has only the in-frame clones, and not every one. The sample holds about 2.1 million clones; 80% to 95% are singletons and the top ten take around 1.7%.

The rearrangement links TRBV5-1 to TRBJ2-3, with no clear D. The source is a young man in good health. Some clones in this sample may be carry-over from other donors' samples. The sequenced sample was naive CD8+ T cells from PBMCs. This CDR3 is CASSAHGGHTDTQYF. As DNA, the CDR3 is TGCGCCAGCAGCGCACATGGTGGGCACACAGATACGCAGTATTTT. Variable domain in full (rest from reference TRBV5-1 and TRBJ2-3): KAGVTQTPRYLIKTRGQQVTLSCSPISGHRSVSWYQQTPGQGLQFLFEYFSETQRNKGNFPGRFSGRQFSNSRSEMNVSTLELGDSALYLCASSAHGGHTDTQYFGPGTRLTVL.